This T cell receptor beta chain was captured in a study of blood T cell repertoires in COVID-19. As for the study in general: The origin of the acute and convalescent COVID-19 samples was the United States, Italy and Spain.

The assay was immunoSEQ multiplex PCR, and TCRdb's table has in-frame clones only and misses some. The sample gives around 20,000 clones, nearly 90% of which show up once; about 8% is in the top ten. V was clipped by 6 bases and J by 0 bases, with 10 bases between them. Germline CDR1 MDHEN, CDR2 SYDVKM. CDR3 length: 14 residues. Source material: peripheral blood. The TCR originated in a human donor with active COVID-19. The donor label of this sample is uncertain. V usage is TRBV28 and J usage is TRBJ2-3; the D gene is possibly TRBD2 (5 bases). The CDR3 protein is CASRGSLSTDTQYF. CDR3 in DNA: TGTGCCAGCAGGGGGAGTCTGAGCACAGATACGCAGTATTTT.